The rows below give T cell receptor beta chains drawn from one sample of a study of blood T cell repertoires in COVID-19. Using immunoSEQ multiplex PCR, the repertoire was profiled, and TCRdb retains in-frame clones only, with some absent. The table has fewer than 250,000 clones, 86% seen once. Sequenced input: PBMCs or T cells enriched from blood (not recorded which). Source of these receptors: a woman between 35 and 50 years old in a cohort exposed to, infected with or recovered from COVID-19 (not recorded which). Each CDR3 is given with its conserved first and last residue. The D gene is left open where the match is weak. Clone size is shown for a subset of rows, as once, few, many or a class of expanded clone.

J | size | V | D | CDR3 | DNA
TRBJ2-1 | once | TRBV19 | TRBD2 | CASSIPGTSGSYNEQFF | TGTGCCAGTAGTATCCCAGGGACTAGCGGGAGCTACAATGAGCAGTTCTTC
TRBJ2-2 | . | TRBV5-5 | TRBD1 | CASSLNIGTGLSGELFF | TGTGCCAGCAGCTTGAATATAGGGACAGGGTTATCCGGGGAGCTGTTTTTT
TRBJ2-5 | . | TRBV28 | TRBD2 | CASSLAGGETQYF | TGTGCCAGCAGTTTAGCGGGGGGAGAGACCCAGTACTTC
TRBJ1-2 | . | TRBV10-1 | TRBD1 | CASSDVDRDGNYGYTF | TGCGCCAGCAGTGACGTTGACAGGGATGGTAACTATGGCTACACCTTC
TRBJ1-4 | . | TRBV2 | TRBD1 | CASRLGTATNEKLFF | TGTGCCAGCAGACTTGGGACAGCAACTAATGAAAAACTGTTTTTT
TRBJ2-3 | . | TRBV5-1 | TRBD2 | CASSLSRGDTDTQYF | TGCGCCAGCAGCTTATCGCGGGGGGACACAGATACGCAGTATTTT
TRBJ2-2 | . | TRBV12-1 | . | CASSPRRPYTGELFF | TGTGCCAGCAGCCCTAGAAGACCCTACACCGGGGAGCTGTTTTTT
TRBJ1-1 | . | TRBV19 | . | CATQGGTGPEAFF | TGTGCCACCCAGGGCGGGACTGGACCTGAAGCTTTCTTT
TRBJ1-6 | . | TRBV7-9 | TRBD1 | CASSLALQGANSPLHF | TGTGCCAGCAGCTTAGCGCTACAGGGGGCAAATTCACCCCTCCACTTT
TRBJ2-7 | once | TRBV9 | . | CASSVAAGSYEQYF | TGTGCCAGCAGCGTAGCCGCGGGCTCCTACGAGCAGTACTTC
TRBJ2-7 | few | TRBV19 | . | CATNAGRGEQYF | TGTGCCACCAATGCCGGAAGGGGAGAGCAGTACTTC
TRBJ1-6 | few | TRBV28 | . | CASSLIGRDSPLHF | TGTGCCAGCAGTTTAATAGGGAGAGATTCACCCCTCCACTTT
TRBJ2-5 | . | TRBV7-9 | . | CASRKRDKETQYF | TGTGCCAGCAGGAAGAGGGATAAAGAGACCCAGTACTTC
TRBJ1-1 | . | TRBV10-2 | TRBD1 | CASSESSRGHTEAFF | TGCGCCAGCAGTGAGTCCTCAAGGGGGCACACTGAAGCTTTCTTT
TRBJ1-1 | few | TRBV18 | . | CASSPRTENTEAFF | TGTGCCAGCTCACCACGGACAGAGAACACTGAAGCTTTCTTT
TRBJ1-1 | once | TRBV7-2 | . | CASSPRGEGGRTEAFF | TGTGCCAGCAGCCCTCGGGGCGAGGGAGGTAGAACTGAAGCTTTCTTT
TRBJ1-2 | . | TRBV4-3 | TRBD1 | CASSQWDRGNYGYTF | TGCGCCAGCAGCCAATGGGACAGGGGAAACTATGGCTACACCTTC
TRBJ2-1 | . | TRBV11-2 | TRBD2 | CASSSTSGRAYEQFF | TGTGCCAGCAGCTCGACTAGCGGGAGGGCCTACGAGCAGTTCTTC
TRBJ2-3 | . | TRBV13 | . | CASSPKSVTDTQYF | TGTGCCAGCAGCCCTAAGAGCGTCACAGATACGCAGTATTTT
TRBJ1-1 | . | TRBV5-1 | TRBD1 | CAITIRQGRGTEAFF | TGCGCCATCACCATAAGACAGGGTAGAGGCACTGAAGCTTTCTTT
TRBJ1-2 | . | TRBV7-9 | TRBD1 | CASSLVQGVPYGYTF | TGTGCCAGCAGCTTAGTACAGGGGGTGCCCTATGGCTACACCTTC
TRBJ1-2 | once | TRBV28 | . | CASSLPTVYGYTF | TGTGCCAGCAGTCTGCCGACAGTCTATGGCTACACCTTC
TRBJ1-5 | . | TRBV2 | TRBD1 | CASSSPDRGDQPQHF | TGTGCCAGCAGTTCTCCAGACAGGGGGGATCAGCCCCAGCATTTT
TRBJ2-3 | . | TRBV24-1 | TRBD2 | CATQTASGRGDTQYF | TGTGCCACCCAAACGGCGAGCGGGAGAGGAGATACGCAGTATTTT
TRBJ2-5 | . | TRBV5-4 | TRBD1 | CASSLGGQGLETQYF | TGTGCCAGCAGCTTGGGGGGACAGGGGCTAGAGACCCAGTACTTC
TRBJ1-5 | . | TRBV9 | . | CASSDATGQPQHF | TGTGCCAGCAGCGACGCGACTGGCCAGCCCCAGCATTTT
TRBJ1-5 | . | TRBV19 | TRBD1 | CASSIDHRDRGLYQPQHF | TGTGCCAGTAGTATAGATCACCGGGACAGGGGGCTTTATCAGCCCCAGCATTTT
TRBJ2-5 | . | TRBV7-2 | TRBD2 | CASSLWAGGQETQYF | TGTGCCAGCAGCTTGTGGGCGGGAGGGCAGGAGACCCAGTACTTC
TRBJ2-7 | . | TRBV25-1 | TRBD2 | CASSESYERGDEQYF | TGTGCCAGCAGTGAAAGTTATGAGCGGGGGGACGAGCAGTACTTC
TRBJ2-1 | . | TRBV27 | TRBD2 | CASSPRPSGTGGEQFF | TGTGCCAGCAGCCCACGACCTAGCGGGACGGGGGGGGAGCAGTTCTTC
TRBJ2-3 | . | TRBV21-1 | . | CASKRTSGSTDTQYF | TGTGCCAGCAAAAGGACTAGCGGGTCCACAGATACGCAGTATTTT
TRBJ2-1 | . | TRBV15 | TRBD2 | CATSRDLTSGRNEQFF | TGTGCCACCAGCAGAGATCTAACTAGCGGGAGAAATGAGCAGTTCTTC
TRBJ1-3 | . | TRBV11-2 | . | CASSIPGTLVNTIYF | TGTGCCAGCAGCATTCCCGGGACACTAGTAAACACCATATATTTT
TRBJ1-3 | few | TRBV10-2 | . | CASSRQHSGNTIYF | TGCGCCAGCAGTAGACAGCACTCTGGAAACACCATATATTTT
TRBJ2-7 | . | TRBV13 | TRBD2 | CASRRLAGGYEQYF | TGTGCCAGCAGACGACTAGCGGGGGGCTACGAGCAGTACTTC
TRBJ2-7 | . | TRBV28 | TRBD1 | CASSRTGVAREQYF | TGTGCCAGCAGTCGGACAGGGGTAGCGCGCGAGCAGTACTTC
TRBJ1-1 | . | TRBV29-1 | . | CSVAPGGTEAFF | TGCAGCGTTGCGCCCGGGGGCACTGAAGCTTTCTTT
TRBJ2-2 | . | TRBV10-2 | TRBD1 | CASRDYRGQSGELFF | TGCGCCAGCAGGGACTACAGGGGGCAAAGCGGGGAGCTGTTTTTT
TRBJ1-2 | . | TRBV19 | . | CASSHYREIWDGYTF | TGTGCCAGTAGTCACTACAGGGAAATTTGGGATGGCTACACCTTC
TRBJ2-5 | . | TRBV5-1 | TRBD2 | CASSQPGTSGGRGSQETQYF | TGCGCCAGCAGCCAACCGGGGACTAGCGGGGGCCGGGGGAGCCAAGAGACCCAGTACTTC
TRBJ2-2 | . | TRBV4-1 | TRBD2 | CASSHRTSGGARDTGELFF | TGCGCCAGCAGCCACCGGACTAGCGGGGGGGCCAGAGACACCGGGGAGCTGTTTTTT
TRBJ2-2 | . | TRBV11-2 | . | CASSSHIVPPFRDTGELFF | TGTGCCAGCAGCTCGCACATCGTACCTCCTTTCCGGGACACCGGGGAGCTGTTTTTT
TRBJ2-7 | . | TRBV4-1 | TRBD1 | CASSHSTGGAYEQYF | TGCGCCAGCAGCCACTCTACAGGGGGCGCCTACGAGCAGTACTTC
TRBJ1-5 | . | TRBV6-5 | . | CASGQAPVQPQHF | TGTGCCAGCGGGCAGGCCCCCGTTCAGCCCCAGCATTTT
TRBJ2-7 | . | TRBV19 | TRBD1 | CASSTAGTGTYEQYF | TGTGCCAGTAGTACCGCCGGGACAGGCACCTACGAGCAGTACTTC
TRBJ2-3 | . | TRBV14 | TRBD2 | CASSLQTSGRAITDTQYF | TGTGCCAGCAGCCTACAGACTAGCGGGAGGGCCATCACAGATACGCAGTATTTT
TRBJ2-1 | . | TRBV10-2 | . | CASSDLLAHNEQFF | TGCGCCAGCAGTGACCTGCTAGCGCACAATGAGCAGTTCTTC
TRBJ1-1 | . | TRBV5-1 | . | CASSPGFPDTEAFF | TGCGCCAGCAGCCCGGGATTCCCCGACACTGAAGCTTTCTTT
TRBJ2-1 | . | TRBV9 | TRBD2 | CASSGSGGNSYNEQFF | TGTGCCAGCAGCGGTAGCGGGGGGAACTCCTACAATGAGCAGTTCTTC
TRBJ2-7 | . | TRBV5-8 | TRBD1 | CASSPGTGRGYEQYF | TGTGCCAGCAGCCCGGGGACAGGGCGGGGATACGAGCAGTACTTC
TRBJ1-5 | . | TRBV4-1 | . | CASSQGFEEPQHF | TGCGCCAGCAGCCAAGGATTTGAGGAGCCCCAGCATTTT
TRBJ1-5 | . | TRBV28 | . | CASSYHLGTDNQPQHF | TGTGCCAGCAGTTACCACCTCGGAACAGATAATCAGCCCCAGCATTTT
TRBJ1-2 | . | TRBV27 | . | CASSPIIHSYGYTF | TGTGCCAGCAGTCCTATCATACACAGCTATGGCTACACCTTC
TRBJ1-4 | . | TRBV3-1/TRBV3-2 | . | CASSQEPHPGLYNEKLFF | TGTGCCAGCAGCCAAGAACCCCACCCAGGTCTTTATAATGAAAAACTGTTTTTT
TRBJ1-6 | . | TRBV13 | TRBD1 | CASSGQGNDSPLHF | TGTGCCAGCAGCGGACAGGGGAACGATTCACCCCTCCACTTT